These 22 T cell receptor beta chains came from one sample sequenced in a study of T-cell reconstitution after alpha-beta-depleted transplantation in children. Preparation of the TCRbeta library was carried out with unique molecular identifiers. TCRdb recomputed calls from the PCR reads with MiXCR, one row per CDR3 protein. This sample has approximately 98,000 distinct CDR3 sequences, with 5% to 8% found just once. This specimen consisted of PBMCs, mostly from graft donor cells, obtained 360 days after TCRalphabeta/CD19-depleted stem cell transplant. Source of these receptors: a male patient between 2 and 10 years old who had a stem cell transplant for acute lymphoblastic leukemia, so the T cells may come from the graft donor.

This clonotype was detected a few times. The rearrangement uses TRBV12-5 and TRBJ1-2; 10 nucleotides match TRBD1. Germline values: CDR1 LGHNT, CDR2 FRNRAP. The V segment lost 7 bases and the J segment 4 bases; nucleotides outside the gene matches: 15. The CDR3 extends over 17 amino acids. CDR3 bases: TGTGCTAGTGCACTCCGGGACAGGGGAGAAGGGGTCTATGGCTACACCTTC. It is translated as CASALRDRGEGVYGYTF.

Remarks on this clonotype: A read error is possible here, since a much larger clone lies one base away. This chain joins TRBV7-9 and TRBJ2-2; the match to TRBD1 covers 7 bases. V lost 5 bases and J lost 5; bases outside the gene matches: 5. The CDR3 is 14 amino acids. Germline loops: CDR1 SEHNR, CDR2 FQNEAQ (reference sequence). The CDR3 reads CASSHRQGTGELFF. The CDR3 DNA reads as TGTGCCAGCAGCCATCGACAGGGAACCGGGGAGCTGTTTTTT.

Many counts were recorded for this clonotype. The V call is TRBV12-3 or TRBV12-4, the J call TRBJ1-5; TRBD1 is a possible D gene (5 bases). Trimming took 1 base from V and 0 from J, leaving 7 bases between them. The CDR3 loop spans 15 amino acids. CDR3 bases: TGTGCCAGCAGTTTAGTAGGGACTAGCAATCAGCCCCAGCATTTT. Protein: CASSLVGTSNQPQHF.

The chain carries TRBV28 and TRBJ2-1; the D is unclear. Per germline, CDR1 MDHEN and CDR2 SYDVKM. The CDR3 totals 13 residues. The V gene lost 3 bases and the J gene lost 5 bases, with 8 bases spanning the gap. The CDR3 loop reads CASSFQDHNEQFF. CDR3 bases: TGTGCCAGCAGTTTCCAGGACCACAATGAGCAGTTCTTC.

This clonotype appeared many times. The chain uses TRBV25-1 and TRBJ2-7; the D is unclear. Trimming took 5 bases from V and 2 from J, leaving 10 bases between them. Germline V gene data show CDR1 as MGHDK and CDR2 as SYGVNS. This CDR3 is 13 amino acids long. The CDR3 reads CASSQISPYEQYF. In DNA, the CDR3 is TGTGCCAGCAGTCAAATTAGTCCCTACGAGCAGTACTTC.

This clonotype was seen a few times. The chain links TRBV27 to TRBJ2-3, with D tentatively TRBD1 or TRBD2 (5 bases each). Germline lookup yields CDR1 MNHEY and CDR2 SMNVEV (reference sequence). Trimming stripped 8 bases from V and 2 bases from J, with 17 bases between. The CDR3 runs to 15 residues. In nucleotides, the CDR3 is TGTGCCAGCCAGAGAAGGGGACGAATCACAGATACGCAGTATTTT. As protein: CASQRRGRITDTQYF.

This clonotype occurred a few times. The junction departs from the called germline gene at one end, perhaps through a read error. J is TRBJ2-2 and V is TRBV20-1, with 9 positions matching TRBD1. CDR1 and CDR2 (germline): DFQATT, SNEGSKA (reference sequence). The CDR3 is 11 amino acids. CDR3 sequence: CSARQGGGLFF. The CDR3, as DNA: TGCAGTGCCCGACAGGGGGGGGGGCTGTTTTTT.

There are a few counts of this clonotype. The chain joins TRBV6-1 to TRBJ1-2, with 9 positions matching TRBD1. CDR1 and CDR2 (germline): MNHNS, SASEGT. The CDR3 loop spans 14 amino acids. V trimming: 6 bases; J trimming: 3 bases; junction bases outside the gene matches: 5. The CDR3 here is CASRPTGGYYGYTF. DNA for the CDR3: TGTGCCAGCAGACCGACAGGGGGGTACTATGGCTACACCTTC.

This clonotype came up many times. This chain links TRBV10-3 with TRBJ1-3; 7 bases match TRBD1. The CDR3 has 15 amino acids. Germline V gene lookup returns CDR1 ENHRY and CDR2 SYGVKD. Losses at the gene ends were 5 bases for V and 2 bases for J; bases not matched to a gene: 6. Written as DNA, the CDR3 is TGTGCCATCAGTCGCGGGGACAGTACTGGAAACACCATATATTTT. Protein sequence: CAISRGDSTGNTIYF.

This clonotype was counted between two and nine times. V and J are TRBV3-1 and TRBJ2-7; TRBD1 is a possible D gene (6 bases). Germline assignment: CDR1 LGHDT and CDR2 YNNKEL (reference sequence). This CDR3 has 16 amino acids. Trimming stripped 1 base from V and 2 bases from J, with 15 bases between. This chain's CDR3 is CASSQGGGAAPYEQYF. CDR3 bases: TGTGCCAGCAGCCAAGGTGGGGGCGCAGCTCCCTACGAGCAGTACTTC.

This clonotype was found many times. V and J are TRBV6-1 and TRBJ2-7, with 9 bases aligning to TRBD1. The germline V gene has CDR1 MNHNS and CDR2 SASEGT. The V and J ends lost 4 bases and 5 bases, in that order; junction bases with no gene match: 6. This CDR3 has 14 amino acids. The CDR3 DNA reads TGTGCCAGCAGTGTAGACAGGGGGTACGACGAGCAGTACTTC. This sequence encodes CASSVDRGYDEQYF.

This clonotype came up many times. V usage is TRBV29-1 and J usage is TRBJ2-1; tentatively, D is TRBD1 (6 bases). Per germline, CDR1 SQVTM and CDR2 ANQGSEA. The length of the CDR3 is 14 residues. Trimming left V 2 bases short and J 4 bases short, with 12 bases between. CDR3 region: CSVENPTGYNEQFF. The CDR3 DNA is TGCAGCGTTGAAAACCCGACAGGATACAATGAGCAGTTCTTC.

This clonotype came up a few times. The chain employs TRBV7-8 and TRBJ2-7, with unresolved D. The CDR3 has 15 residues. The germline V gene has CDR1 SGHVS and CDR2 FQNEAQ. V was cut by 5 bases and J by 0 bases, with 14 bases left in between. CDR3 coding DNA: TGTGCCAGCAGCCCTAGGGTAGGGAACTCCTACGAGCAGTACTTC. Amino acids: CASSPRVGNSYEQYF.

This clonotype was detected once. The V gene is TRBV6-1, the J gene TRBJ2-7; 10 bases line up with TRBD1. With V trimmed by 5 bases and J by 5 bases, 6 bases remained unmatched. This CDR3 has 14 amino acids. Germline V lookup: CDR1 MNHNS, CDR2 SASEGT. CDR3 DNA sequence: TGTGCCAGCAGTCTCCCAGGGACAGGGGACGAGCAGTACTTC. Its translation is CASSLPGTGDEQYF.

This chain joins TRBV4-3 and TRBJ1-6, with a weak D call TRBD1 (6 bases). Germline V gene lookup returns CDR1 LGHNA and CDR2 YSLEER. Trimming pared 2 bases from V and 5 bases from J, leaving 10 bases between. The CDR3 totals 15 residues. In nucleotides, the CDR3 is TGCGCCAGCAGCCAACGGGGGGGCGATAATTCACCCCTCCACTTT. The encoded protein is CASSQRGGDNSPLHF.

This clonotype was found a few times. The chain recombines TRBV28 with TRBJ1-1; TRBD1 might be the D (5 bases). Germline V gene sequence: CDR1 MDHEN, CDR2 SYDVKM. V gave up 5 bases and J gave up 1 base, with 20 bases separating them. The CDR3 consists of 17 residues. The CDR3 protein is CASSHNGGGLRNTEAFF. In DNA, the CDR3 is TGTGCCAGCAGTCACAATGGGGGGGGACTCAGGAACACTGAAGCTTTCTTT.

V gene TRBV7-2 combines with J gene TRBJ1-2; D unresolved. Germline values: CDR1 SGHTA, CDR2 FQGNSA. The CDR3 length is 13 residues. V shed 8 bases and J shed 3 bases, with 13 bases lying between them. For the CDR3, the DNA is TGTGCCAGCTTAGGGCCTCCGGACTATGGCTACACCTTC. Residues: CASLGPPDYGYTF.

CDR3 DNA: TGTGCCAGCAGCTTCCGACCACAGGTGCCCTACGAGCAGTACTTC. This encodes CASSFRPQVPYEQYF. J is TRBJ2-7 and V is TRBV6-2 or TRBV6-3, with a weak D call TRBD1 (5 bases). V was clipped by 6 bases and J by 2 bases, with 17 bases between them. CDR1 MNHEY and CDR2 SVGEGT come from the germline V gene. The CDR3 runs 15 residues.

This clonotype was counted ten times or more. The chain couples TRBV7-8 to TRBJ1-2; possibly TRBD1 for D (6 bases). Germline V gives CDR1 SGHVS, CDR2 FQNEAQ. V was trimmed by 5 bases and J by 1 base, leaving 14 bases between them. The CDR3 sequence is 15 residues long. CDR3 bases: TGTGCCAGCAGCCCTCACACAGGGAGTAACTATGGCTACACCTTC. Translated, it gives CASSPHTGSNYGYTF.

This clonotype occurred many times. V usage is TRBV9 and J usage is TRBJ2-7; 14 nucleotides match TRBD2. Germline CDR1 is SGDLS and CDR2 is YYNGEE. This CDR3 has 15 amino acids. Trimming cost V 4 bases and J 5 bases; bases outside gene matches: 5. The CDR3 is CASSQEGLAGDEQYF. The CDR3 DNA is TGTGCCAGCAGCCAAGAGGGACTAGCGGGAGACGAGCAGTACTTC.

This clonotype showed up many times. The rearrangement uses TRBV27 and TRBJ2-3; no clear D. Trimming took off 8 bases at V and 8 bases at J, with 8 bases between the two ends. Germline lookup yields CDR1 MNHEY and CDR2 SMNVEV (reference sequence). CDR3 size: 10 residues. CDR3 amino acids: CASGVGTQYF. Here the CDR3 DNA reads TGTGCCAGCGGAGTTGGTACGCAGTATTTT.

Many counts were recorded for this clonotype. The chain joins TRBV24-1 to TRBJ2-5; TRBD1 aligns across 8 bases. The CDR3 has 15 amino acids. V trimming: 5 bases; J trimming: 4 bases; junction bases outside the gene matches: 8. Germline CDR1 reads KGHDR; CDR2 reads SFDVKD. The CDR3 loop reads CATSVDRGRGETQYF. The CDR3 region has the DNA TGTGCCACCAGTGTCGACAGGGGAAGGGGAGAGACCCAGTACTTC.